A single sample is the source of the 28 T cell receptor beta chains below, sequenced in a study of T cell responses to AZD1222 COVID-19 vaccine. Method: immunoSEQ multiplex PCR; TCRdb's copy keeps in-frame clones and lacks some. The table lists over 75,000 clones, 75% to 90% of them singletons. The input for sequencing was peripheral blood, taken 28 days after the second AZD1222 dose. All receptors derive from an adult who received the AZD1222 COVID-19 vaccine.

The chain uses TRBV5-4 and TRBJ2-2; the D gene is possibly TRBD2 (5 bases). V dropped 1 base and J dropped 8 bases, with 15 bases sitting between them. Looked up from germline, CDR1 is SGHNT and CDR2 is YYREEE (reference sequence). This CDR3 has 15 residues. The CDR3 DNA reads TGTGCCAGCAGCTTGAGCGCGGGTAGAAGTGGGGAGCTGTTTTTT. Translating it yields CASSLSAGRSGELFF.

The chain combines TRBV7-9 with TRBJ1-4; tentatively, D is TRBD1 (6 bases). The germline gives CDR1 SEHNR, CDR2 FQNEAQ (reference sequence). Trimming pared 1 base from V and 7 bases from J, leaving 19 bases between. The CDR3 is made up of 17 amino acids. CDR3 loop: CASSLGSVGAFVEKLFF. CDR3 sequence (DNA): TGTGCCAGCAGCTTAGGGAGCGTGGGGGCGTTTGTTGAAAAACTGTTTTTT.

The V and J genes are TRBV5-1 and TRBJ1-1, with D unclear. The CDR3 loop spans 13 amino acids. Trimming took off 2 bases at V and 5 bases at J, with 10 bases between the two ends. Germline CDR1 and CDR2: SGHRS and YFSETQ. The CDR3 region is CASSFDSRTEAFF. The CDR3 coding sequence is TGCGCCAGCAGCTTCGATTCAAGGACTGAAGCTTTCTTT. Full variable domain (missing parts from reference TRBV5-1 and TRBJ1-1): KAGVTQTPRYLIKTRGQQVTLSCSPISGHRSVSWYQQTPGQGLQFLFEYFSETQRNKGNFPGRFSGRQFSNSRSEMNVSTLELGDSALYLCASSFDSRTEAFFGQGTRLTVV.

The gene calls are TRBV7-2 and TRBJ2-1, with 7 bases lining up with TRBD1. Germline CDR1 is SGHTA and CDR2 is FQGNSA. J gave up 8 bases and V 4 bases, and 2 bases lay outside the gene matches. This CDR3 is 12 amino acids long. The CDR3 here is CASSSQGYEQFF. Here the CDR3 DNA reads TGTGCCAGCAGCTCACAGGGGTATGAGCAGTTCTTC.

A word on this clone: Different DNA sequences within this sample yield the same CDR3. The V call is TRBV6-5, the J call TRBJ1-6; 7 bases agree with TRBD1. The germline V gene has CDR1 MNHEY and CDR2 SVGAGI. This CDR3 spans 14 amino acids. With V trimmed by 3 bases and J by 7 bases, 3 bases remained unmatched. The CDR3 nucleotides read TGTGCCAGCAGTTATGGACAGGAAAATTCACCCCTCCACTTT. As protein: CASSYGQENSPLHF.

Worth noting for this clone: A junction end diverges from the germline sequence, so it may reflect a read error. The chain couples TRBV5-6 to TRBJ2-7; TRBD2 matches 10 bases. From germline, CDR1 is SGHDT and CDR2 YYEEEE. This CDR3 is 12 amino acids long. CDR3 sequence reads: CASSSTTSGFSF. The DNA for the CDR3 is TGTGCCAGCAGCTCCACGACTAGCGGGTTTTCCTTC.

This clone is medium-sized. The chain links TRBV2 to TRBJ2-5, with a tentative D call TRBD2 (6 bases). Per germline, CDR1 SNHLY and CDR2 FYNNEI. CDR3 length equals 13 residues. Trimming stripped 3 bases from V and 5 bases from J, with 10 bases between. The chain's CDR3 is CASSEGGRETQYF. The CDR3 coding sequence is TGTGCCAGCAGTGAGGGAGGCCGGGAGACCCAGTACTTC.

The chain couples TRBV7-3 to TRBJ2-7, with a possible D match to TRBD1 (5 bases). Germline CDR1 reads SGHTA; CDR2 reads FQGTGA. V was cut by 1 base and J by 2 bases, with 15 bases left in between. This CDR3 is built from 16 residues. The CDR3, as DNA: TGTGCCAGCAGCTTAAAGGGGCAGAATTCTCCCTACGAGCAGTACTTC. Protein product: CASSLKGQNSPYEQYF.

The V call is TRBV13, the J call TRBJ2-1; TRBD2 matches 13 bases. Germline-derived CDR1 and CDR2 are PRHDT and FYEKMQ (reference sequence). Unmatched junction bases numbered 8, after V lost 4 bases and J lost 8 bases. The CDR3 length is 16 residues. DNA for the CDR3: TGTGCCAGCAGCTCCGGGACTAGCGGGATGAGGGATGAGCAGTTCTTC. Its protein is CASSSGTSGMRDEQFF.

The rearrangement joins TRBV24-1 to TRBJ2-3, with a tentative D call TRBD2 (7 bases). The germline V and J ends were trimmed by 9 bases and 4 bases, with 16 bases remaining between them. This CDR3 is 14 amino acids long. Germline loops: CDR1 KGHDR, CDR2 SFDVKD. The CDR3 DNA reads TGTGCCACCCCGGGGGGAGGGGGTGCAGATACGCAGTATTTT. Translated, it gives CATPGGGGADTQYF.

The CDR3 protein is CASSYSTKESYNEQFF. CDR3 nucleotide sequence: TGTGCCAGCAGTTACTCGACCAAAGAATCCTACAATGAGCAGTTCTTC. The chain has TRBV6-5 and TRBJ2-1, with D hard to call. CDR3 length equals 16 residues. Germline V gene sequence: CDR1 MNHEY, CDR2 SVGAGI. V dropped 0 bases and J dropped 1 base, with 10 bases sitting between them.

The chain carries TRBV28 and TRBJ1-1, with a weak D call TRBD1 (5 bases). Germline V gene sequence: CDR1 MDHEN, CDR2 SYDVKM. V dropped 3 bases and J dropped 12 bases, with 11 bases sitting between them. CDR3 length: 11 amino acids. The chain's CDR3 is CASSLAGGTFF. CDR3 DNA sequence: TGTGCCAGCAGTTTGGCGGGGGGGACTTTCTTT.

V usage is TRBV7-3 and J usage is TRBJ2-1; 9 bases map to TRBD1. With V trimmed by 5 bases and J by 4 bases, 6 bases remained unmatched. The germline V gene encodes CDR1 SGHTA and CDR2 FQGTGA. The length of the CDR3 is 15 residues. The CDR3 DNA reads as TGTGCCAGCAGCCCCCGGGACAGGGATTACAATGAGCAGTTCTTC. Its protein is CASSPRDRDYNEQFF.

This clone was recorded only once. The V gene is TRBV18, the J gene TRBJ1-5; D is unresolved. The CDR3 is 13 residues long. Deletions cut 3 bases from V and 4 bases from J, with 7 bases between. CDR1 and CDR2 (germline): KGHSH, LQKENI. DNA for the CDR3: TGTGCCAGCTCACCGGGCCAGAATCAGCCCCAGCATTTT. It yields the protein CASSPGQNQPQHF.

The V and J genes are TRBV28 and TRBJ1-2; a weak D match, TRBD1 (6 bases). CDR3 size: 13 residues. Trimming shortened V by 5 bases and J by 6 bases, and 13 bases separated the two germline ends. Germline-derived CDR1 and CDR2 are MDHEN and SYDVKM. Here the CDR3 DNA reads TGTGCCAGCAGTGTTGGACAGAGGGATGGCTACACCTTC. Its translation is CASSVGQRDGYTF.

The rearrangement joins TRBV7-8 to TRBJ2-1; a possible D gene is TRBD2 (5 bases). Trimming shortened V by 1 base and J by 0 bases, and 13 bases separated the two germline ends. CDR1 is SGHVS, CDR2 FQNEAQ, per germline. The length of the CDR3 is 17 residues. In nucleotides, the CDR3 is TGTGCCAGCAGCTTAGTTGTGGGAGAGAGCTCCTACAATGAGCAGTTCTTC. Residues: CASSLVVGESSYNEQFF.

V and J are TRBV7-2 and TRBJ1-2; a weak D match, TRBD1 (6 bases). Germline values: CDR1 SGHTA, CDR2 FQGNSA. The germline V and J ends were trimmed by 1 base and 6 bases, with 9 bases remaining between them. This CDR3 is built from 13 residues. This chain's CDR3 is CASSLGPGDGYTF. In DNA, the CDR3 is TGTGCCAGCAGCTTAGGCCCAGGGGATGGCTACACCTTC.

V is TRBV10-3 and J is TRBJ2-2, with 10 nucleotides matching TRBD1. Trimming took 7 bases from V and 6 from J; bases not matched to a gene: 8. The CDR3 covers 15 residues. From germline, CDR1 is ENHRY and CDR2 SYGVKD. The CDR3 protein is CAIKPGTGESGELFF. CDR3 in DNA: TGTGCCATCAAGCCCGGGACAGGGGAATCCGGGGAGCTGTTTTTT.

J is TRBJ1-5 and V is TRBV6-1, with D perhaps TRBD1 (5 bases). Trimming removed 3 bases from V and 3 bases from J, with 12 bases in between. Germline CDR1 and CDR2: MNHNS and SASEGT. This CDR3 has 15 residues. CDR3 DNA sequence: TGTGCCAGCAGTGAGGGGCAGAGCTTCAATCAGCCCCAGCATTTT. The encoded protein is CASSEGQSFNQPQHF.

V is TRBV4-1 and J is TRBJ1-4; 8 bases are a match to TRBD1. Germline trimming cut 1 base from V and 8 bases from J; bases unmatched to any gene: 6. Germline CDR1 is MGHRA and CDR2 is YSYEKL. The CDR3 runs to 15 residues. CDR3 region: CASSQVWTGTEKLFF. Written as DNA, the CDR3 is TGCGCCAGCAGCCAAGTATGGACAGGGACGGAAAAACTGTTTTTT.

This chain connects TRBV4-3 to TRBJ2-7, with 8 bases matching TRBD1. The CDR3 consists of 14 residues. Germline CDR1 and CDR2: LGHNA and YSLEER. V dropped 4 bases and J dropped 5; count of bases not matched to a gene: 7. The CDR3 loop reads CASSRGPGQDEQYF. The CDR3 DNA reads TGCGCCAGCAGCCGAGGGCCGGGACAGGACGAGCAGTACTTC.

The V and J genes are TRBV20-1 and TRBJ1-6; possible D gene TRBD1, 6 bases. Trimming shortened V by 3 bases and J by 5 bases, and 14 bases separated the two germline ends. In germline, CDR1 is DFQATT, CDR2 SNEGSKA (reference sequence). This CDR3 comprises 15 residues. Here the CDR3 DNA reads TGCAGTGCTAGTCAGGGGCAGGACGATAATTCACCCCTCCACTTT. Its protein product is CSASQGQDDNSPLHF.

J is TRBJ2-1 and V is TRBV7-9; 14 positions match TRBD2. This CDR3 comprises 18 residues. V was pared by 5 bases and J by 0 bases, with 6 bases of the junction left unmatched. Germline-derived CDR1 and CDR2 are SEHNR and FQNEAQ (reference sequence). For the CDR3, the DNA is TGTGCCAGCAGCCGACTAGCGGGGGGGCCAAACTCCTACAATGAGCAGTTCTTC. This gives the protein CASSRLAGGPNSYNEQFF.

The chain has TRBV28 and TRBJ2-7, with 8 bases fitting TRBD2. V lost 6 bases and J lost 4; bases outside the gene matches: 11. Germline-derived CDR1 and CDR2 are MDHEN and SYDVKM. The CDR3 runs 15 residues. The CDR3 protein is CASRAPIAGTYEQYF. The CDR3 region has the DNA TGTGCCAGCAGGGCTCCGATAGCGGGAACGTACGAGCAGTACTTC. The full variable domain, its missing parts supplied by reference TRBV28 and TRBJ2-7, is DVKVTQSSRYLVKRTGEKVFLECVQDMDHENMFWYRQDPGLGLRLIYFSYDVKMKEKGDIPEGYSVSREKKERFSLILESASTNQTSMYLCASRAPIAGTYEQYFGPGTRLTVT.

V and J are TRBV24-1 and TRBJ1-2; D unclear. This CDR3 has 16 amino acids. Trimming cost V 4 bases and J 3 bases, with 17 bases left between them. Germline V CDR1 and CDR2: KGHDR, SFDVKD. Here the CDR3 reads CATSDPLGSGYYGYTF. The CDR3 coding sequence is TGTGCCACCAGTGACCCGCTTGGGTCAGGATACTATGGCTACACCTTC.

J is TRBJ1-4 and V is TRBV30; D might be TRBD1 (5 bases). The V gene lost 3 bases and the J gene lost 3 bases, with 11 bases spanning the gap. This CDR3 contains 14 residues. Germline CDR1 is GTSNPN and CDR2 is SVGIG (reference sequence). For the CDR3, the DNA is TGTGCCTGGAGCCACGGGGGGGCTAATGAAAAACTGTTTTTT. Protein: CAWSHGGANEKLFF. The full variable domain, in which reference TRBV30 and TRBJ1-4 provide the parts outside the CDR3, is SQTIHQWPATLVQPVGSPLSLECTVEGTSNPNLYWYRQAAGRGLQLLFYSVGIGQISSEVPQNLSASRPQDRQFILSSKKLLLSDSGFYLCAWSHGGANEKLFFGSGTQLSVL.

The chain has TRBV11-3 and TRBJ2-1; 7 bases align to TRBD2. The CDR3 is 14 amino acids. The V gene's germline CDR1 is SGHNT and CDR2 YENEEA. Trimming at V came to 5 bases and at J to 5 bases, leaving 6 bases not matched to a gene. CDR3 loop: CASSLSGLNNEQFF. CDR3 coding DNA: TGTGCCAGCAGCCTTAGCGGGCTAAACAATGAGCAGTTCTTC. Using reference TRBV11-3 and TRBJ2-1 for the parts outside the CDR3, the full variable domain is EAGVVQSPRYKIIEKKQPVAFWCNPISGHNTLYWYLQNLGQGPELLIRYENEEAVDDSQLPKDRFSAERLKGVDSTLKIQPAELGDSAVYLCASSLSGLNNEQFFGPGTRLTVL.

The rearrangement links TRBV5-1 to TRBJ1-1; D gene uncertain. This CDR3 comprises 13 residues. With 1 base removed from V and 2 bases from J, the gap between germline ends came to 6 bases. CDR1 and CDR2 from the germline V gene are SGHRS and YFSETQ. The CDR3 nucleotides read TGCGCCAGCAGCTTGTATTCCAACACTGAAGCTTTCTTT. Translation gives CASSLYSNTEAFF.